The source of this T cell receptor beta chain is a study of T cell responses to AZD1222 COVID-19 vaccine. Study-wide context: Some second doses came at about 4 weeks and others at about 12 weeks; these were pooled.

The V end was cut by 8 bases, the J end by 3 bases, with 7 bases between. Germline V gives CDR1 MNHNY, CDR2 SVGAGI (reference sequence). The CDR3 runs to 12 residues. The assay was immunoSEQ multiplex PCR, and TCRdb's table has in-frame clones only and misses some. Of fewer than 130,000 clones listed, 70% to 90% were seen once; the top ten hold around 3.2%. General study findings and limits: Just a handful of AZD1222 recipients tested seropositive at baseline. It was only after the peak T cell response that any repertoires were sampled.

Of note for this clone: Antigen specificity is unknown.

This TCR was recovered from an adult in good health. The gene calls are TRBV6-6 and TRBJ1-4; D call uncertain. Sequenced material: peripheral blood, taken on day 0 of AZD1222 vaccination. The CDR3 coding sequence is TGTGCCAGCGGGTCGGCTAATGAAAAACTGTTTTTT. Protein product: CASGSANEKLFF.